This TCR beta chain stems from a study of blood T cell repertoires in COVID-19. At the level of the study: T cells, B-cell-depleted T cells, or PBMCs supplied cDNA or gDNA.

Participants were aged 18 to 89 years from approximately 25 US areas. Trimming shortened V by 4 bases and J by 0 bases, and 9 bases separated the two germline ends. Per germline, CDR1 SQVTM and CDR2 ANQGSEA. This CDR3 has 14 residues. TCRdb's table, derived via immunoSEQ multiplex PCR, lists solely in-frame clones and lacks some. The sample lists 330,000 or so clones; roughly 90% were seen once. The sequence was collected from a woman aged 25 to 39 who had been exposed to COVID-19. Sequenced: PBMCs or T cells enriched from blood (not recorded which). This sequence joins TRBV29-1 and TRBJ2-2, with D possibly TRBD2 on 5 matching bases. CDR3 DNA: TGCAGCGTTGTTGGGAGCCCGAACACCGGGGAGCTGTTTTTT. Translation: CSVVGSPNTGELFF.